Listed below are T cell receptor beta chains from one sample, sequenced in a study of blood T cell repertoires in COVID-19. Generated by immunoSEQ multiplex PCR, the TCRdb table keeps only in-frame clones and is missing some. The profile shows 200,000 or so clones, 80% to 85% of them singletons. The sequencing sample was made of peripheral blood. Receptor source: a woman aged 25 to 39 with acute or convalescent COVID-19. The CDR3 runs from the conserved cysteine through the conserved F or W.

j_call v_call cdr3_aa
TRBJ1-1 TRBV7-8 CASSFSLNTEAFF
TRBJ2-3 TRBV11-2 CASSLEGLTDTQYF
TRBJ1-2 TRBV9 CASSERGAGNYGYTF
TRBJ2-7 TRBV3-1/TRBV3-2 CASSPGQGEQYF
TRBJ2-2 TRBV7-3 CASSLSAGEGELFF
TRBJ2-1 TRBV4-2 CASSQLLGNEQFF
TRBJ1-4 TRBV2 CASRVSREGEKLFF
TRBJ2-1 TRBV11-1 CASSPWQSSYNEQFF
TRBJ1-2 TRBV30 CASGPNYGYTF
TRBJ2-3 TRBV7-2 CASSWGGQGRDTQYF
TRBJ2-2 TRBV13 CASSEGLAGVVGGELFF
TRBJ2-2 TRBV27 CASSRGTNTGELFF
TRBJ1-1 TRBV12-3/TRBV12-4 CASSPSGVTEAFF
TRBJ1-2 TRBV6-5 CASRAPGANYGYTF
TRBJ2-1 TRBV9 CASSGLAGGNYNEQFF
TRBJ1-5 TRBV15 CATKNDRVRNQPQHF
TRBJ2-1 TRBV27 CASSYPGNEQFF
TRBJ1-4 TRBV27 CASSLLSVGQVEKLFF
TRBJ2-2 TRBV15 CATSRDLGTANTGELFF
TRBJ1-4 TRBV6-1 CASSENRMSHREKLFF
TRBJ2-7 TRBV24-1 CATSDSTGFPSLEQYF
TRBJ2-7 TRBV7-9 CASILEGRGLDEQYF
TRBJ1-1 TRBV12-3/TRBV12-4 CASGSAVAAFF
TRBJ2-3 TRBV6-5 CASRDPRSSTDTQYF
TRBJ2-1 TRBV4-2 CASSQMVGEGHGNEQFF
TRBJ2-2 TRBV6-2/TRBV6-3 CASSYSSGAATGELFF
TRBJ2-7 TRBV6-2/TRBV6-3 CASSYTGTGPYEQYF
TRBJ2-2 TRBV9 CASSVASLAPGELFF
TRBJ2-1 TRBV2 CASSELQGGHEQFF
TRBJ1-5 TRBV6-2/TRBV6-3 CASSLMTRTGDNQPQHF
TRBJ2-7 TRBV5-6 CASSSPGTESSYEQYF
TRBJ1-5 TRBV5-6 CASSWGGIDQPQHF
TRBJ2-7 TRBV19 CASTEKPGTDLYEQYF
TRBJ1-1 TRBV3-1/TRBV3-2 CASSQGRSWNTEAFF
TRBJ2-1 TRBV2 CASSERTSGSGSYNEQFF
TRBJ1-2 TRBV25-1 CASSESFGYTF
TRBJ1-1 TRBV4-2 CASSLNTGNTEAFF
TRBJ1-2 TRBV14 CASSQGLNHNYGYTF
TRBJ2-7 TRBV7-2 CASSLALPRTGRVYEQYF
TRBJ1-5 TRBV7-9 CASSLGQGQGAQPQHF